This T cell receptor (beta chain) is drawn from a study of T cell repertoires in cytomegalovirus infection. Overall study: From public TCR beta signatures came an indication of both CMV infection and matching HLA type. Study-level results: The ex vivo response was dominated by HLA-C-restricted CMV-specific TCR beta clonotypes.

CDR3 size: 14 residues. Germline CDR1 KGHDR, CDR2 SFDVKD. The sample holds one count of this clonotype. Its antigen is not known. At one boundary the junction diverges from the germline segment, which might be a read error. MiXCR was run by TCRdb on the reads, yielding one entry per CDR3 protein. The sample holds about 110,000 distinct CDR3 sequences; around 29% are singletons and the top ten take about 81%. The sequencing used CD8+ T cells from cultured PBMCs, collected from culture after CMV antigen stimulation. The receptor's source is a human donor in good health (CMV status not recorded). Some clones in this sample may be carry-over from other donors' samples. V is TRBV24-1 and J is TRBJ1-1; 10 bases align to TRBD1. This CDR3 reads CSTSLTGGATEAFF. The CDR3 coding sequence is TGTTCCACCAGCCTGACAGGGGGCGCGACTGAAGCTTTCTTT.